The present entry profiles one T cell receptor beta chain with its context. V trimming: 5 bases; J trimming: 0 bases; junction bases outside the gene matches: 7. Germline CDR1 reads MDHEN; CDR2 reads SYDVKM. The CDR3 is made up of 16 amino acids. These data belong to a study of blood T cell dynamics during melanoma immunotherapy. Overall study: First-line therapy was either pembrolizumab or nivolumab with ipilimumab for metastatic melanoma.

TCRdb's copy holds only in-frame clones and misses some; the assay was immunoSEQ multiplex PCR. The profile covers about 5,600 clones, with 84% appearing a single time and roughly 30% taken by the ten largest. As for time point: week 3, after first cycle of checkpoint inhibitor. Patients had no prior systemic cancer treatment, immunosuppressants or other active cancers. The sample in question was blood, obtained from a patient treated with checkpoint blockade. This chain links TRBV28 with TRBJ2-4; 7 positions agree with TRBD2. The TCR sequence derives from a human donor with melanoma. Some clones in this sample may be carry-over from other donors' samples. The chain's CDR3 is CASSSLGGGAKNIQYF. Written as DNA, the CDR3 is TGTGCCAGCAGTAGTCTGGGGGGGGGAGCCAAAAACATTCAGTACTTC.